This is a list of T cell receptor beta chains from one sample in a study of T-cell memory formation after mild COVID-19. TCRdb passed the 5' RACE reads through MiXCR, listing each CDR3 protein once. The table shows more than 350,000 distinct CDR3 sequences, with approximately 16% occurring only once. Material for sequencing was PBMCs or a T cell subset sorted from them (not recorded which). These receptors were obtained from a man aged 18 to 30 who had mild COVID-19 (a few samples of this study predate the infection). Cell type and time point are not known. The CDR3 runs from the conserved cysteine through the conserved F or W. D genes are given only for firm matches. Clone size is not always given. Where it is, it says once, few, many or a class for expanded clones.

J | V | size | D | CDR3 | DNA
TRBJ1-1 | TRBV6-5 | NA | NA | CASSYGDGVAADTEAFF | TGTGCCAGCAGTTACGGCGATGGCGTGGCGGCTGACACTGAAGCTTTCTTT
TRBJ2-7 | TRBV7-2 | NA | TRBD2 | CASKIAGDSYEQYF | TGTGCCAGCAAAATAGCGGGGGACTCCTACGAGCAGTACTTC
TRBJ1-2 | TRBV7-2 | few | TRBD1 | CASSLDSGTAFDGYTF | TGTGCCAGCAGCTTAGATAGCGGGACAGCCTTCGATGGCTACACCTTC
TRBJ1-5 | TRBV12-3/TRBV12-4 | NA | NA | CASSHQGGRQPQHF | TGTGCCAGCAGTCACCAGGGAGGGCGGCAGCCCCAGCATTTT
TRBJ2-7 | TRBV9 | few | NA | CASSAAGAAIYEQYF | TGTGCCAGCAGCGCCGCCGGAGCGGCGATCTACGAGCAGTACTTC
TRBJ1-2 | TRBV6-6 | NA | NA | CASSFDRLGGYTF | TGTGCCAGCAGTTTCGACAGGCTCGGAGGCTACACCTTC
TRBJ2-3 | TRBV7-3 | NA | NA | CASSLVGADTQYF | TGTGCCAGCAGCCTGGTGGGTGCAGATACGCAGTATTTT
TRBJ2-3 | TRBV12-3/TRBV12-4 | NA | NA | CASSYLGGDTDTQYF | TGTGCCAGCAGTTATTTGGGCGGGGACACAGATACGCAGTATTTT
TRBJ2-5 | TRBV20-1 | NA | NA | CSARARPSFGTQYF | TGCAGTGCTAGAGCCCGGCCTAGTTTCGGGACCCAGTACTTC
TRBJ2-1 | TRBV20-1 | many | TRBD1 | CSAPKDWTGYNEQFF | TGCAGTGCTCCGAAAGATTGGACAGGCTACAATGAGCAGTTCTTC
TRBJ1-1 | TRBV15 | NA | NA | CATSRVKTASDEAFF | TGTGCCACCAGCAGAGTCAAAACAGCGAGCGATGAAGCTTTCTTT
TRBJ2-3 | TRBV12-3/TRBV12-4 | few | NA | CASRDWADTDTQYF | TGTGCCAGCAGGGACTGGGCCGACACAGATACGCAGTATTTT
TRBJ2-3 | TRBV7-6 | NA | NA | CASSFRTGGTDTQYF | TGTGCCAGCAGCTTCCGGACCGGGGGCACAGATACGCAGTATTTT
TRBJ2-1 | TRBV11-2 | few | NA | CASSPGAGTHNEQFF | TGTGCCAGCAGCCCGGGGGCAGGGACCCACAATGAGCAGTTCTTC
TRBJ2-1 | TRBV7-2 | many | NA | CASSLSGGSYNEQFF | TGTGCCAGCAGCTTGTCCGGGGGTTCCTACAATGAGCAGTTCTTC
TRBJ2-1 | TRBV20-1 | few | NA | CSAREGGLEQFF | TGCAGTGCTAGAGAGGGGGGTTTAGAGCAGTTCTTC
TRBJ1-1 | TRBV4-1 | few | NA | CASSQVSGVNTEAFF | TGCGCCAGCAGCCAAGTTAGCGGAGTGAACACTGAAGCTTTCTTT
TRBJ2-7 | TRBV7-2 | NA | NA | CASSLVWQSHEQYF | TGTGCCAGCAGCTTAGTATGGCAGTCCCACGAGCAGTACTTC
TRBJ1-2 | TRBV7-2 | NA | NA | CASSLLVIGQGGTF | TGTGCCAGCAGTCTTCTCGTAATCGGACAAGGGGGCACCTTC
TRBJ2-2 | TRBV7-3 | many | TRBD2 | CASRGGDTGELFF | TGTGCCAGCAGGGGGGGGGACACCGGGGAGCTGTTTTTT
TRBJ2-3 | TRBV4-3 | NA | NA | CASSQGNSRTDTQYF | TGCGCCAGCAGCCAGGGCAACTCCCGAACAGATACGCAGTATTTT
TRBJ2-7 | TRBV7-9 | NA | NA | CASGPYYEQYF | TGTGCCAGCGGCCCCTACTACGAGCAGTACTTC
TRBJ2-3 | TRBV29-1 | few | TRBD1 | CSGDRAYTDTQYF | TGCAGCGGTGACAGGGCTTATACAGATACGCAGTATTTT
TRBJ1-2 | TRBV20-1 | many | TRBD1 | CSAGITGGYGYTF | TGCAGTGCGGGAATCACAGGGGGGTATGGCTACACCTTC
TRBJ2-1 | TRBV7-2 | few | TRBD2 | CASWTSGSAYSYNEQFF | TGTGCCAGCTGGACTAGCGGGTCTGCCTACTCCTACAATGAGCAGTTCTTC
TRBJ2-7 | TRBV19 | NA | TRBD2 | CASSITSEYEQYF | TGTGCCAGTAGTATCACTAGCGAGTACGAGCAGTACTTC
TRBJ1-3 | TRBV5-1 | few | NA | CASSLGSRRGNTIYF | TGCGCCAGCAGCTTGGGCAGTCGCCGTGGAAACACCATATATTTT
TRBJ2-1 | TRBV12-3/TRBV12-4 | many | TRBD2 | CASSLAGGPYNEQFF | TGTGCCAGCAGTTTGGCGGGGGGCCCATACAATGAGCAGTTCTTC
TRBJ2-1 | TRBV12-3/TRBV12-4 | NA | NA | CASSLAAVGNEQFF | TGTGCCAGCAGTTTAGCGGCCGTTGGGAATGAGCAGTTCTTC
TRBJ1-4 | TRBV23-1 | NA | TRBD1 | CASSLHRGGGTNEKLFF | TGCGCCAGCAGTCTCCACAGGGGGGGCGGAACTAATGAAAAACTGTTTTTT
TRBJ2-6 | TRBV20-1 | NA | NA | CSARVSRFPGANVLTF | TGCAGTGCTAGAGTATCGAGGTTCCCTGGGGCCAACGTCCTGACTTTC
TRBJ1-2 | TRBV6-6 | NA | TRBD1 | CASSARTGNGYTF | TGTGCCAGCAGTGCCCGGACAGGGAATGGCTACACCTTC
TRBJ1-1 | TRBV6-5 | few | NA | CASSDIRQVGTEAFF | TGTGCCAGCAGTGACATCCGTCAGGTGGGCACTGAAGCTTTCTTT
TRBJ1-5 | TRBV19 | NA | NA | CASSPGGRGNQPQHF | TGTGCCAGTAGCCCCGGTGGCAGAGGGAACCAGCCCCAGCATTTT
TRBJ2-1 | TRBV6-6 | many | NA | CASSRTPYNEQFF | TGTGCCAGCAGCCGGACTCCGTACAATGAGCAGTTCTTC
TRBJ1-6 | TRBV20-1 | few | NA | CSAMRTPAYNSPLHF | TGCAGTGCTATGCGGACACCCGCGTATAATTCACCCCTCCACTTT
TRBJ1-3 | TRBV12-3/TRBV12-4 | NA | NA | CASSLQAYSGNTIYF | TGTGCCAGCAGTTTACAGGCCTACTCTGGAAACACCATATATTTT
TRBJ1-2 | TRBV11-2 | NA | TRBD1 | CASRILRDRRGLGGYTF | TGTGCCAGCAGAATACTCCGGGACAGAAGGGGTCTTGGTGGCTACACCTTC
TRBJ2-1 | TRBV6-5 | few | NA | CASSSLVGNEQFF | TGTGCCAGCAGTTCACTCGTCGGCAATGAGCAGTTCTTC
TRBJ2-4 | TRBV29-1 | few | TRBD2 | CSARGSGGALNIQYF | TGCAGCGCTCGGGGTAGCGGGGGGGCTTTAAACATTCAGTACTTC